The clone carrying this T cell receptor (beta chain) was detected a few times. Its antigen is not known. Trimming took 8 bases from V and 6 from J, leaving 16 bases between them. This CDR3 has 13 residues. The V gene's germline CDR1 is SEHNR and CDR2 FQNEAQ (reference sequence). The data were taken from a study of beta chain features in type 1 diabetes. A CD45RO/CCR7/CD25/CD127/CD95/CD27 panel sorted naive, central memory, regulatory and stem cell-like memory CD4+ cells. Study-level points and caveats: Type 1 diabetes patients had fewer VDJ junction insertions and more deletions. Significant though moderate, a shortening of TCRB CDR3s appeared in all four CD4+ subsets of Type 1 diabetes patients.

Reverse transcription of all isolated RNA meant that expressed TCRB transcripts were sequenced. Data came from immunoSEQ multiplex PCR; TCRdb stores just in-frame clones and leaves some out. The sample has 430,000 or so clones, 9.5% to 12% seen once; the top ten hold 0.046%. The V gene is TRBV7-9, the J gene TRBJ1-1; D ambiguous. The sample was naive CD4+ T cells from blood. This receptor was taken from a woman between 18 and 29 years old in good health. The CDR3 DNA follows: TGTGCCAGCGGGGAAGGGAGGACCGCTGAAGCTTTCTTT. Residues: CASGEGRTAEAFF.